These 22 T cell receptor beta chains share one sample of origin, sequenced in a study of blood T cell repertoires in COVID-19. Profiled with immunoSEQ multiplex PCR; TCRdb holds only in-frame clones, not every one. The sample has roughly 68,000 clones; 85% are singletons. Sample: peripheral blood. These receptors all come from a man aged 50 to 60 with acute or convalescent COVID-19.

This rearrangement joins TRBV12-3 or TRBV12-4 to TRBJ2-7; D unresolved. CDR3 length: 12 amino acids. V was shortened by 1 base and J by 12 bases, with 13 bases between the two germline ends. The DNA for the CDR3 is TGTGCCAGCAGTTTAGACAGAAAGCCAGGGTACTTC. Translated: CASSLDRKPGYF.

The chain carries TRBV12-3 or TRBV12-4 and TRBJ2-1; 9 bases map to TRBD1. The CDR3 sequence is 13 residues long. The V segment lost 8 bases and the J segment 5 bases; nucleotides outside the gene matches: 4. CDR3 region: CASRDRVNNEQFF. DNA for the CDR3: TGTGCCAGCCGGGACAGGGTGAACAATGAGCAGTTCTTC.

The table lists this clone with a count of one. The chain employs TRBV2 and TRBJ1-2; 7 positions match TRBD1. V trimming: 3 bases; J trimming: 4 bases; junction bases outside the gene matches: 2. Germline CDR1 is SNHLY and CDR2 is FYNNEI. The CDR3 is 13 residues long. CDR3 amino acids: CASSEGTAYGYTF. The CDR3 DNA reads as TGTGCCAGCAGTGAGGGGACAGCCTATGGCTACACCTTC. The whole variable domain, filled in from reference TRBV2 and TRBJ1-2, reads EPEVTQTPSHQVTQMGQEVILRCVPISNHLYFYWYRQILGQKVEFLVSFYNNEISEKSEIFDDQFSVERPDGSNFTLKIRSTKLEDSAMYFCASSEGTAYGYTFGSGTRLTVV.

The chain couples TRBV10-3 to TRBJ2-7; TRBD2 might be the D (6 bases). Germline loops: CDR1 ENHRY, CDR2 SYGVKD. This CDR3 is 14 amino acids long. Deletions cut 10 bases from V and 0 bases from J, with 16 bases between. CDR3 region: CATVRGTDSYEQYF. The CDR3 nucleotides read TGTGCCACCGTACGGGGGACTGACTCCTACGAGCAGTACTTC.

CDR3 DNA sequence: TGCGCCAGCAGCTTGGTATTAGGGGGAGATGGCTACACCTTC. Protein: CASSLVLGGDGYTF. This chain uses TRBV5-1 with TRBJ1-2; maybe TRBD1 (6 bases). This CDR3 is 14 amino acids long. Trimming shortened V by 0 bases and J by 6 bases, and 12 bases separated the two germline ends. The germline gives CDR1 SGHRS, CDR2 YFSETQ.

This sequence joins TRBV5-1 and TRBJ2-3; D possibly corresponds to TRBD2 (6 bases). Trimming shortened V by 5 bases and J by 1 base, and 20 bases separated the two germline ends. There are 17 residues in the CDR3. Per the germline V gene, CDR1 is SGHRS and CDR2 is YFSETQ. The CDR3 here is CASSPVGRSGGTDTQYF. As DNA, the CDR3 is TGCGCCAGCAGTCCTGTGGGACGCTCGGGGGGCACAGATACGCAGTATTTT.

The V call is TRBV5-5, the J call TRBJ2-5, with a possible D match to TRBD1 (6 bases). V was trimmed by 4 bases and J by 1 base, leaving 11 bases between them. The germline gives CDR1 SGHKS, CDR2 YYEKEE (reference sequence). This CDR3 is 14 amino acids long. The CDR3 loop reads CASSPTGFQETQYF. The CDR3 DNA is TGTGCCAGCAGCCCTACAGGGTTCCAAGAGACCCAGTACTTC.

This clone was seen a few times. This chain links TRBV14 with TRBJ1-1, with 9 nucleotides matching TRBD1. Per the germline V gene, CDR1 is SGHDN and CDR2 is FVKESK. J gave up 1 base and V 4 bases, and 7 bases lay outside the gene matches. CDR3 length equals 16 residues. CDR3 bases: TGTGCCAGCAGCCGGTTACAGGGGGCGTGGAACACTGAAGCTTTCTTT. Translating it yields CASSRLQGAWNTEAFF.

The CDR3 sequence: CASSPIIPGDEDATNEKLFF. Here the CDR3 DNA reads TGTGCCAGCAGTCCTATTATTCCGGGGGATGAGGACGCAACTAATGAAAAACTGTTTTTT. This chain uses TRBV6-6 with TRBJ1-4; D perhaps matches TRBD1 (5 bases). Germline CDR1 and CDR2: MNHNY and SVGAGI (reference sequence). There are 20 residues in the CDR3. V lost 5 bases and J 0 bases, leaving 25 bases between the germline ends.

The rearrangement links TRBV3-1 (or the pseudogene TRBV3-2) to TRBJ2-5; maybe TRBD1 (6 bases). Germline assignment: CDR1 LGHDT and CDR2 YNNKEL (reference sequence). V was clipped by 4 bases and J by 5 bases, with 20 bases between them. The length of the CDR3 is 16 residues. The CDR3 DNA sequence: TGTGCCAGCAGCCTAAAGCGAGGACCCACAGGGGAGACCCAGTACTTC. It is translated as CASSLKRGPTGETQYF.

The chain recombines TRBV6-6 with TRBJ1-5; D may be TRBD1 (6 bases). The CDR3 runs 14 residues. V was pared by 2 bases and J by 4 bases, with 9 bases between. CDR1 is MNHNY and CDR2 is SVGAGI in the germline V gene (reference sequence). For the CDR3, the DNA is TGTGCCAGCAGTTACCCTGACAGGAATCAGCCCCAGCATTTT. Its protein product is CASSYPDRNQPQHF.

The V and J genes are TRBV2 and TRBJ2-1, with D tentatively TRBD2 (5 bases). V lost 4 bases, J lost 1 base, and 8 bases lay in between. The length of the CDR3 is 14 residues. In germline, CDR1 is SNHLY, CDR2 FYNNEI. The chain's CDR3 is CASSAEVSYNEQFF. The CDR3 DNA reads as TGTGCCAGCAGTGCGGAGGTTTCCTACAATGAGCAGTTCTTC.

This clone has only a few counts. The rearrangement uses TRBV2 and TRBJ2-3; TRBD1 aligns across 7 bases. J was trimmed by 0 bases and V by 10 bases; bases with no gene match: 10. This CDR3 has 15 amino acids. Germline lookup yields CDR1 SNHLY and CDR2 FYNNEI. CDR3 nucleotides: TGTGCCACCAGCACGGACAGGACTAGCACAGATACGCAGTATTTT. It specifies CATSTDRTSTDTQYF.

This chain links TRBV30 with TRBJ1-2; a possible D gene is TRBD1 (6 bases). Germline V lookup: CDR1 GTSNPN, CDR2 SVGIG (reference sequence). Trimming shortened V by 0 bases and J by 11 bases, and 10 bases separated the two germline ends. This CDR3 contains 11 residues. CDR3 sequence: CAWSVRDTYTF. CDR3 DNA: TGTGCCTGGAGTGTCCGGGACACTTACACCTTC.

The CDR3 DNA reads as TGTGCCAGCAGCCAAGAGGGACAGGGGGGGTACGAGCAGTACTTC. It encodes CASSQEGQGGYEQYF. The chain couples TRBV14 to TRBJ2-7; TRBD1 agrees at 11 bases. Looked up from germline, CDR1 is SGHDN and CDR2 is FVKESK. This CDR3 region has 15 residues. V was pared by 0 bases and J by 4 bases, with 2 bases of the junction left unmatched.

The rearrangement joins TRBV29-1 to TRBJ1-1, with TRBD1 identical over 8 bases. The ends lost 7 bases at V and 1 base at J; junction bases unmatched: 2. The CDR3 covers 12 residues. CDR1 SQVTM and CDR2 ANQGSEA come from the germline V gene. CDR3 DNA sequence: TGCAGCGCCGGGACAGGGAACACTGAAGCTTTCTTT. Encoded protein: CSAGTGNTEAFF.

V gene TRBV5-1 combines with J gene TRBJ2-2; 7 bases agree with TRBD1. The trim removed 1 base at V and 6 bases at J, leaving 3 bases unmatched. In germline, CDR1 is SGHRS, CDR2 YFSETQ. This CDR3 contains 14 residues. Written as DNA, the CDR3 is TGCGCCAGCAGCTTGTCGACAGGGCCCGGGGAGCTGTTTTTT. This sequence encodes CASSLSTGPGELFF.

This clone was observed a handful of times. J is TRBJ2-3 and V is TRBV5-1; a weak D match, TRBD1 (6 bases). The V and J ends lost 1 base and 8 bases respectively, with 14 bases between them. The CDR3 is made up of 14 amino acids. From germline, CDR1 is SGHRS and CDR2 YFSETQ. The CDR3 DNA reads as TGCGCCAGCAGCTTGCATATGGAAGGGGGTACGCAGTATTTT. This translates into CASSLHMEGGTQYF.

The V call is TRBV6-1, the J call TRBJ1-6; D is unresolved. CDR3 length: 16 amino acids. Trimming cost V 3 bases and J 3 bases, with 12 bases left between them. The V gene's germline CDR1 is MNHNS and CDR2 SASEGT. The CDR3 bases are TGTGCCAGCAGTGATGATGTCAGAATCTATAATTCACCCCTCCACTTT. Amino acid sequence: CASSDDVRIYNSPLHF.

A few counts support this clone. Different DNA sequences within this sample yield the same CDR3. The V and J genes are TRBV4-1 and TRBJ1-3; D is uncertain. Per germline, CDR1 MGHRA and CDR2 YSYEKL. V was shortened by 3 bases and J by 1 base, with 10 bases between the two germline ends. The CDR3 covers 15 residues. CDR3 in DNA: TGCGCCAGCAGCCACCTCGGAGGGTCTGGAAACACCATATATTTT. It codes for CASSHLGGSGNTIYF.

J is TRBJ1-1 and V is TRBV7-3; D unclear. Germline CDR1 and CDR2: SGHTA and FQGTGA. Trimming removed 2 bases from V and 1 base from J, with 5 bases in between. The CDR3 loop spans 13 amino acids. The CDR3, as DNA: TGTGCCAGCAGCTTATACTCGAACACTGAAGCTTTCTTT. Protein product: CASSLYSNTEAFF. Together with reference TRBV7-3 and TRBJ1-1, the CDR3 gives the full variable domain: GAGVSQTPSNKVTEKGKYVELRCDPISGHTALYWYRQSLGQGPEFLIYFQGTGAADDSGLPNDRFFAVRPEGSVSTLKIQRTERGDSAVYLCASSLYSNTEAFFGQGTRLTVV.

The chain has TRBV6-5 and TRBJ2-4, with TRBD2 matching over 7 bases. The CDR3 contains 15 residues. Germline-derived CDR1 and CDR2 are MNHEY and SVGAGI. Trimming removed 6 bases from V and 4 bases from J; junction bases left unmatched: 9. CDR3 bases: TGTGCCAGCAGAGCGGAGGGACTACAAAAAAACATTCAGTACTTC. It encodes CASRAEGLQKNIQYF.